Listed below are T cell receptor beta chains from one sample, sequenced in a study of a mutant IDH1 vaccine in newly diagnosed glioma. Assay: immunoSEQ multiplex PCR; the TCRdb copy retains only in-frame clones and omits some. The top ten clones hold 10% to 15% of a sample with roughly 48,000 clones, over 65% of them seen once. No antigen is known for these receptors. Here the sequenced sample was PBMCs, taken from a glioma patient whose treatment included an IDH1 peptide vaccine. Receptor source: a man aged 40-50 years with glioma. Each CDR3 is given with its conserved first and last residue. D genes are given only for firm matches. Some rows mark clone size as missing; the rest say once, few, many or name a class of expanded clone.

cdr3_aa: CASSSPGRPVGTEAFF
cdr3_nt: TGTGCCAGCAGCTCACCCGGTCGGCCCGTCGGCACTGAAGCTTTCTTT
d_call: .
clone_size: .
v_call: TRBV7-2
cdr3_length: 16
j_call: TRBJ1-1

cdr3_aa: CASSDGLAGVYEQYF
cdr3_nt: TGTGCCAGCAGTGACGGACTAGCGGGAGTCTACGAGCAGTACTTC
d_call: TRBD2
clone_size: .
v_call: TRBV5-4
cdr3_length: 15
j_call: TRBJ2-7

cdr3_aa: CASRGTGYNQPQHF
cdr3_nt: TGTGCCAGCAGAGGAACAGGGTACAATCAGCCCCAGCATTTT
d_call: .
clone_size: .
v_call: TRBV6-6
cdr3_length: 14
j_call: TRBJ1-5

cdr3_aa: CASSLGGLYTGELFF
cdr3_nt: TGTGCCAGCAGCTTAGGCGGGCTGTACACCGGGGAGCTGTTTTTT
d_call: .
clone_size: once
v_call: TRBV11-3
cdr3_length: 15
j_call: TRBJ2-2

cdr3_aa: CATSRYRGSNNEKLFF
cdr3_nt: TGTGCCACCAGCAGATACAGGGGCTCGAATAATGAAAAACTGTTTTTT
d_call: TRBD1
clone_size: .
v_call: TRBV15
cdr3_length: 16
j_call: TRBJ1-4

cdr3_aa: CATSIRGPSRYGYTF
cdr3_nt: TGTGCCACCAGCATTAGGGGCCCGTCGAGGTATGGCTACACCTTC
d_call: .
clone_size: .
v_call: TRBV15
cdr3_length: 15
j_call: TRBJ1-2

cdr3_aa: CASSLRGAVNTEAFF
cdr3_nt: TGTGCCAGCAGCTTGAGGGGCGCGGTAAACACTGAAGCTTTCTTT
d_call: .
clone_size: few
v_call: TRBV11-2
cdr3_length: 15
j_call: TRBJ1-1

cdr3_aa: CASSSTRNTIYF
cdr3_nt: TGTGCCAGCAGTTCCACTAGAAACACCATATATTTT
d_call: .
clone_size: few
v_call: TRBV5-6
cdr3_length: 12
j_call: TRBJ1-3

cdr3_aa: CSVEGLGGAWGAQETQYF
cdr3_nt: TGCAGCGTTGAAGGCTTGGGGGGGGCATGGGGGGCCCAAGAGACCCAGTACTTC
d_call: .
clone_size: .
v_call: TRBV29-1
cdr3_length: 18
j_call: TRBJ2-5

cdr3_aa: CASSLALWDEQYF
cdr3_nt: TGTGCCAGCAGTTTGGCCCTTTGGGACGAGCAGTACTTC
d_call: .
clone_size: once
v_call: TRBV27
cdr3_length: 13
j_call: TRBJ2-7

cdr3_aa: CASSGTGAYYEQYF
cdr3_nt: TGTGCCAGTTCCGGGACAGGAGCATACTACGAGCAGTACTTC
d_call: TRBD1
clone_size: .
v_call: TRBV2
cdr3_length: 14
j_call: TRBJ2-7

cdr3_aa: CSVEDGLLRVEAFF
cdr3_nt: TGCAGCGTTGAAGACGGACTCCTAAGAGTTGAAGCTTTCTTT
d_call: .
clone_size: .
v_call: TRBV29-1
cdr3_length: 14
j_call: TRBJ1-1

cdr3_aa: CASSFGDQRLYNEQFF
cdr3_nt: TGCGCCAGCAGCTTCGGCGACCAAAGACTCTACAATGAGCAGTTCTTC
d_call: .
clone_size: .
v_call: TRBV5-1
cdr3_length: 16
j_call: TRBJ2-1

cdr3_aa: CASQDGFEQFF
cdr3_nt: TGTGCCAGCCAGGACGGTTTTGAGCAGTTCTTC
d_call: .
clone_size: few
v_call: TRBV6-5
cdr3_length: 11
j_call: TRBJ2-1

cdr3_aa: CASQENRSPTGELFF
cdr3_nt: TGTGCCAGCCAAGAAAACAGGAGCCCCACCGGGGAGCTGTTTTTT
d_call: .
clone_size: .
v_call: TRBV6-4
cdr3_length: 15
j_call: TRBJ2-2

cdr3_aa: CASSRGTGQNQPQHF
cdr3_nt: TGTGCCAGCAGCCGAGGGACAGGGCAAAATCAGCCCCAGCATTTT
d_call: TRBD1
clone_size: .
v_call: TRBV7-2
cdr3_length: 15
j_call: TRBJ1-5

cdr3_aa: CASSIRPNQPQHF
cdr3_nt: TGTGCCAGTAGTATTAGGCCCAATCAGCCCCAGCATTTT
d_call: .
clone_size: .
v_call: TRBV19
cdr3_length: 13
j_call: TRBJ1-5

cdr3_aa: CATSRRTGADTGELFF
cdr3_nt: TGTGCCACCAGCAGACGGACAGGGGCCGACACCGGGGAGCTGTTTTTT
d_call: TRBD1
clone_size: .
v_call: TRBV15
cdr3_length: 16
j_call: TRBJ2-2

cdr3_aa: CASSGTGGWKLFF
cdr3_nt: TGTGCCAGTAGTGGGACAGGCGGATGGAAACTGTTTTTT
d_call: TRBD1
clone_size: .
v_call: TRBV19
cdr3_length: 13
j_call: TRBJ1-4

cdr3_aa: CASQLLFQGNSPLHF
cdr3_nt: TGTGCCAGCCAACTACTCTTCCAGGGAAATTCACCCCTCCACTTT
d_call: .
clone_size: .
v_call: TRBV6-5
cdr3_length: 15
j_call: TRBJ1-6

cdr3_aa: CASSFPGLAGGDTQYF
cdr3_nt: TGTGCCAGCAGCTTCCCCGGACTAGCGGGAGGAGATACGCAGTATTTT
d_call: TRBD2
clone_size: .
v_call: TRBV11-3
cdr3_length: 16
j_call: TRBJ2-3

cdr3_aa: CASSRGLAVAMQETQYF
cdr3_nt: TGTGCCAGCAGCCGGGGACTAGCGGTTGCCATGCAAGAGACCCAGTACTTC
d_call: TRBD2
clone_size: .
v_call: TRBV7-9
cdr3_length: 17
j_call: TRBJ2-5

cdr3_aa: CAWRRLADNEQFF
cdr3_nt: TGTGCCTGGAGACGACTAGCGGACAATGAGCAGTTCTTC
d_call: TRBD2
clone_size: .
v_call: TRBV30
cdr3_length: 13
j_call: TRBJ2-1

cdr3_aa: CAWSTGNEQFF
cdr3_nt: TGTGCCTGGAGTACAGGGAATGAGCAGTTCTTC
d_call: .
clone_size: .
v_call: TRBV30
cdr3_length: 11
j_call: TRBJ2-1

cdr3_aa: CATLGGANYGYTF
cdr3_nt: TGTGCCACCCTGGGGGGAGCTAACTATGGCTACACCTTC
d_call: .
clone_size: .
v_call: TRBV10-3
cdr3_length: 13
j_call: TRBJ1-2

cdr3_aa: CASSLQGGAGELFF
cdr3_nt: TGTGCCAGCAGTTTACAGGGAGGGGCCGGGGAGCTGTTTTTT
d_call: .
clone_size: .
v_call: TRBV6-6
cdr3_length: 14
j_call: TRBJ2-2

cdr3_aa: CASSYRESGYGYTF
cdr3_nt: TGTGCCAGCAGCTATAGGGAGTCAGGGTATGGCTACACCTTC
d_call: .
clone_size: .
v_call: TRBV6-9
cdr3_length: 14
j_call: TRBJ1-2

cdr3_aa: CASSLVGGPPAGYTF
cdr3_nt: TGTGCCAGCAGCTTAGTTGGAGGGCCTCCAGCTGGCTACACCTTC
d_call: .
clone_size: .
v_call: TRBV7-9
cdr3_length: 15
j_call: TRBJ1-2

cdr3_aa: CASSRRPYNEQFF
cdr3_nt: TGCGCCAGCTCACGCCGCCCCTACAATGAGCAGTTCTTC
d_call: .
clone_size: .
v_call: TRBV18
cdr3_length: 13
j_call: TRBJ2-1

cdr3_aa: CASSRDRVGQPQHF
cdr3_nt: TGTGCCAGCAGTAGGGACAGGGTTGGGCAGCCCCAGCATTTT
d_call: TRBD1
clone_size: .
v_call: TRBV27
cdr3_length: 14
j_call: TRBJ1-5

cdr3_aa: CASSSGTSGRLDTGELFF
cdr3_nt: TGTGCCAGCAGCTCAGGGACTAGCGGGAGACTTGACACCGGGGAGCTGTTTTTT
d_call: TRBD2
clone_size: .
v_call: TRBV7-9
cdr3_length: 18
j_call: TRBJ2-2

cdr3_aa: CASRRGFSTDTQYF
cdr3_nt: TGTGCCAGCAGACGGGGGTTTAGCACAGATACGCAGTATTTT
d_call: .
clone_size: .
v_call: TRBV6-6
cdr3_length: 14
j_call: TRBJ2-3

cdr3_aa: CASSLEVSTDTQYF
cdr3_nt: TGTGCCAGCAGCTTGGAGGTCAGCACAGATACGCAGTATTTT
d_call: .
clone_size: .
v_call: TRBV5-8
cdr3_length: 14
j_call: TRBJ2-3

cdr3_aa: CASSSTAGRSYGYTF
cdr3_nt: TGTGCCAGCAGCTCGACTGCAGGGCGTAGCTATGGCTACACCTTC
d_call: .
clone_size: .
v_call: TRBV7-2
cdr3_length: 15
j_call: TRBJ1-2

cdr3_aa: CASSFNWGQVAEAEQFF
cdr3_nt: TGTGCCAGCAGTTTTAATTGGGGACAGGTCGCTGAGGCTGAGCAGTTCTTC
d_call: TRBD1
clone_size: .
v_call: TRBV28
cdr3_length: 17
j_call: TRBJ2-1

cdr3_aa: CASGRHTEAFF
cdr3_nt: TGTGCCAGCGGACGGCACACTGAAGCTTTCTTT
d_call: .
clone_size: .
v_call: TRBV5-8
cdr3_length: 11
j_call: TRBJ1-1

cdr3_aa: CASSIQGGTGELFF
cdr3_nt: TGCGCCAGCAGTATCCAGGGTGGCACCGGGGAGCTGTTTTTT
d_call: .
clone_size: .
v_call: TRBV5-1
cdr3_length: 14
j_call: TRBJ2-2

cdr3_aa: CAISVSPSGRAGDTQYF
cdr3_nt: TGTGCCATCAGCGTATCCCCCTCCGGGAGGGCGGGAGATACGCAGTATTTT
d_call: TRBD2
clone_size: .
v_call: TRBV10-3
cdr3_length: 17
j_call: TRBJ2-3

cdr3_aa: CASSLGGRYEQYF
cdr3_nt: TGTGCCAGCAGCTTGGGGGGGCGGTACGAGCAGTACTTC
d_call: .
clone_size: .
v_call: TRBV5-6
cdr3_length: 13
j_call: TRBJ2-7

cdr3_aa: CAISEQGQGNYGYTF
cdr3_nt: TGTGCCATCAGTGAACAGGGTCAGGGGAACTATGGCTACACCTTC
d_call: .
clone_size: few
v_call: TRBV10-3
cdr3_length: 15
j_call: TRBJ1-2

cdr3_aa: CASSGPSSGNTIYF
cdr3_nt: TGTGCCAGCAGTGGTCCGAGCTCTGGAAACACCATATATTTT
d_call: .
clone_size: .
v_call: TRBV2
cdr3_length: 14
j_call: TRBJ1-3

cdr3_aa: CSVETSGMGEQYF
cdr3_nt: TGCAGCGTGGAGACTAGCGGGATGGGCGAGCAGTACTTC
d_call: TRBD2
clone_size: .
v_call: TRBV29-1
cdr3_length: 13
j_call: TRBJ2-7

cdr3_aa: CAWVPGGGTDTQYF
cdr3_nt: TGTGCCTGGGTTCCCGGCGGAGGCACAGATACGCAGTATTTT
d_call: .
clone_size: once
v_call: TRBV30
cdr3_length: 14
j_call: TRBJ2-3

cdr3_aa: CASSVGRAAEKLFF
cdr3_nt: TGTGCCAGCAGTGTGGGCAGGGCGGCTGAAAAACTGTTTTTT
d_call: .
clone_size: .
v_call: TRBV2
cdr3_length: 14
j_call: TRBJ1-4

cdr3_aa: CASSPTSGRPLSSYNEQFF
cdr3_nt: TGTGCCAGCTCACCTACTAGCGGGAGGCCCCTTAGCTCCTACAATGAGCAGTTCTTC
d_call: TRBD2
clone_size: .
v_call: TRBV18
cdr3_length: 19
j_call: TRBJ2-1

cdr3_aa: CASSLDAGVRETQYF
cdr3_nt: TGCGCCAGCAGCTTGGATGCCGGGGTCAGAGAGACCCAGTACTTC
d_call: .
clone_size: .
v_call: TRBV5-1
cdr3_length: 15
j_call: TRBJ2-5

cdr3_aa: CASSSPVGNQPQHF
cdr3_nt: TGTGCCAGCAGCTCCCCGGTAGGAAATCAGCCCCAGCATTTT
d_call: .
clone_size: .
v_call: TRBV9
cdr3_length: 14
j_call: TRBJ1-5

cdr3_aa: CASSLENMNTEAFF
cdr3_nt: TGTGCCAGTAGTTTAGAGAACATGAACACTGAAGCTTTCTTT
d_call: .
clone_size: .
v_call: TRBV19
cdr3_length: 14
j_call: TRBJ1-1

cdr3_aa: CASSYLGGADGYTF
cdr3_nt: TGTGCCAGCAGTTACTTAGGGGGGGCTGACGGCTACACCTTC
d_call: .
clone_size: .
v_call: TRBV6-5
cdr3_length: 14
j_call: TRBJ1-2

cdr3_aa: CASSLGPPGQGTDTQYF
cdr3_nt: TGTGCCAGCAGCTTAGGACCCCCGGGACAGGGCACAGATACGCAGTATTTT
d_call: TRBD1
clone_size: .
v_call: TRBV11-2
cdr3_length: 17
j_call: TRBJ2-3

cdr3_aa: CASSWSAGRAGELFF
cdr3_nt: TGTGCCAGCAGTTGGTCGGCAGGTCGGGCCGGGGAGCTGTTTTTT
d_call: .
clone_size: .
v_call: TRBV5-5
cdr3_length: 15
j_call: TRBJ2-2

cdr3_aa: CATSREQVNNQPQHF
cdr3_nt: TGTGCCACCAGCAGAGAACAGGTTAACAATCAGCCCCAGCATTTT
d_call: .
clone_size: .
v_call: TRBV15
cdr3_length: 15
j_call: TRBJ1-5

cdr3_aa: CASSSGVASSGRQETQYF
cdr3_nt: TGTGCCAGCAGCTCAGGGGTTGCGTCTAGCGGCAGACAAGAGACCCAGTACTTC
d_call: .
clone_size: .
v_call: TRBV7-9
cdr3_length: 18
j_call: TRBJ2-5

cdr3_aa: CASSLDPGAHEQYF
cdr3_nt: TGTGCCAGCAGCTTAGACCCCGGCGCCCACGAGCAGTACTTC
d_call: .
clone_size: .
v_call: TRBV11-2
cdr3_length: 14
j_call: TRBJ2-7

cdr3_aa: CASSQSLISGRADISYNEQFF
cdr3_nt: TGCGCCAGCAGCCAGAGTTTGATTAGCGGGAGGGCCGATATTTCCTACAATGAGCAGTTCTTC
d_call: TRBD2
clone_size: .
v_call: TRBV4-3
cdr3_length: 21
j_call: TRBJ2-1

cdr3_aa: CAARQGLQPQHF
cdr3_nt: TGTGCCGCGAGACAGGGTTTGCAGCCCCAGCATTTT
d_call: TRBD1
clone_size: .
v_call: TRBV30
cdr3_length: 12
j_call: TRBJ1-5

cdr3_aa: CASSLVSAITNTEAFF
cdr3_nt: TGCGCCAGCAGCTTGGTTTCTGCAATAACGAACACTGAAGCTTTCTTT
d_call: .
clone_size: .
v_call: TRBV5-1
cdr3_length: 16
j_call: TRBJ1-1

cdr3_aa: CASSLAGSSYNEQFF
cdr3_nt: TGCGCCAGCAGCTTGGCGGGAAGCTCCTACAATGAGCAGTTCTTC
d_call: .
clone_size: .
v_call: TRBV5-1
cdr3_length: 15
j_call: TRBJ2-1

cdr3_aa: CASSVDRGHQETQYF
cdr3_nt: TGTGCCAGCAGCGTAGACAGGGGCCACCAAGAGACCCAGTACTTC
d_call: TRBD1
clone_size: .
v_call: TRBV9
cdr3_length: 15
j_call: TRBJ2-5

cdr3_aa: CASSQELGQREAFF
cdr3_nt: TGTGCCAGCAGCCAAGAGCTAGGACAGCGTGAAGCTTTCTTT
d_call: .
clone_size: .
v_call: TRBV4-2
cdr3_length: 14
j_call: TRBJ1-1